These 14 T cell receptor beta chains came from one sample sequenced in a study of blood T cell repertoires in COVID-19. The assay was immunoSEQ multiplex PCR, and TCRdb's table has in-frame clones only and misses some. The table has fewer than 130,000 clones, 75% to 80% seen once. Source material: peripheral blood. Receptor source: a woman at least 80 years old with active or convalescent COVID-19.

This CDR3 reads CASSPGAEYYEQYF. The CDR3 nucleotides are TGTGCCAGCAGCCCGGGAGCGGAATACTACGAGCAGTACTTC. The J gene is TRBJ2-7, the V gene TRBV6-5; D may be TRBD2 (6 bases). Germline V gene lookup returns CDR1 MNHEY and CDR2 SVGAGI. The CDR3 consists of 14 residues. The V gene lost 6 bases and the J gene lost 3 bases, with 15 bases spanning the gap.

A few counts support this clone. Here the CDR3 reads CASSYLRGLGEKLFF. CDR3 sequence (DNA): TGTGCCAGCAGTTACCTCAGGGGGCTCGGTGAAAAACTGTTTTTT. The chain joins TRBV6-6 to TRBJ1-4; 8 bases are a match to TRBD1. With 2 bases clipped from V and 7 bases from J, the junction kept 6 bases outside the gene matches. Per germline, CDR1 MNHNY and CDR2 SVGAGI (reference sequence). This CDR3 has 15 residues.

The chain combines TRBV15 with TRBJ1-5, with a weak D call TRBD1 (6 bases). The CDR3 is made up of 17 amino acids. V was pared by 0 bases and J by 0 bases, with 12 bases between. Germline CDR1 LNHNV, CDR2 YYDKDF (reference sequence). The chain's CDR3 is CATSRDSWTDSNQPQHF. CDR3 in DNA: TGTGCCACCAGCAGAGATTCTTGGACAGATAGCAATCAGCCCCAGCATTTT.

The rearrangement uses TRBV4-1 and TRBJ2-1; 12 bases map to TRBD2. The CDR3 has 18 residues. V was clipped by 1 base and J by 5 bases; unmatched bases: 9. Germline CDR1 reads MGHRA; CDR2 reads YSYEKL. The CDR3 nucleotides read TGCGCCAGCAGCCAAGGACTAGCGGGAGCTGGTCGGAACAATGAGCAGTTCTTC. This sequence encodes CASSQGLAGAGRNNEQFF.

V and J are TRBV10-2 and TRBJ1-2; TRBD1 aligns across 8 bases. V lost 5 bases and J lost 2; bases outside the gene matches: 4. In germline, CDR1 is WSHSY, CDR2 SAAADI. This CDR3 spans 14 amino acids. CDR3 region: CASSRDRTNYGYTF. CDR3 DNA: TGCGCCAGCAGTAGGGACAGGACAAACTATGGCTACACCTTC.

The chain is built from TRBV5-1 and TRBJ2-3; 8 bases fit TRBD2. The germline V gene encodes CDR1 SGHRS and CDR2 YFSETQ. The CDR3 is 17 amino acids. V was pared by 1 base and J by 4 bases, with 11 bases of the junction left unmatched. This chain's CDR3 is CASSLYAGGSMADTQYF. The CDR3 DNA is TGCGCCAGCAGCTTGTATGCGGGAGGTTCCATGGCAGATACGCAGTATTTT.

This clone occurred a few times. The chain combines TRBV7-9 with TRBJ2-7; D ambiguous. Germline V lookup: CDR1 SEHNR, CDR2 FQNEAQ (reference sequence). The V gene lost 1 base and the J gene lost 3 bases, with 4 bases spanning the gap. The length of the CDR3 is 12 residues. The CDR3 DNA follows: TGTGCCAGCAGCTTAGGAGTCTACGAGCAGTACTTC. Its protein product is CASSLGVYEQYF.

This chain links TRBV29-1 with TRBJ2-5, with 10 bases lining up with TRBD2. This CDR3 has 14 amino acids. V gave up 4 bases and J gave up 5 bases; unmatched junction bases: 7. From germline, CDR1 is SQVTM and CDR2 ANQGSEA. The CDR3 sequence: CSVGPSGSGETQYF. The CDR3, as DNA: TGCAGCGTTGGGCCTAGCGGGAGTGGGGAGACCCAGTACTTC. Together with reference TRBV29-1 and TRBJ2-5, the CDR3 gives the full variable domain: SAVISQKPSRDICQRGTSLTIQCQVDSQVTMMFWYRQQPGQSLTLIATANQGSEATYESGFVIDKFPISRPNLTFSTLTVSNMSPEDSSIYLCSVGPSGSGETQYFGPGTRLLVL.

The V gene is TRBV20-1, the J gene TRBJ2-1; 12 nucleotides agree with TRBD2. CDR3 length: 18 residues. Germline loops: CDR1 DFQATT, CDR2 SNEGSKA (reference sequence). V shed 3 bases, J shed 1 base, and the junction held 10 bases outside the gene matches. The DNA for the CDR3 is TGCAGTGCTAGTGTGCCTAGCGGGAGGGCCAGGTCCTACAATGAGCAGTTCTTC. Translating gives CSASVPSGRARSYNEQFF.

J is TRBJ2-1 and V is TRBV4-3; 9 positions agree with TRBD2. V dropped 3 bases and J dropped 9; count of bases not matched to a gene: 15. Germline CDR1 LGHNA, CDR2 YSLEER. The CDR3 runs to 17 residues. The CDR3 DNA is TGCGCCAGCAGCCATGCGCCGCCACGAGCGGGAGGTTTTGAGCAGTTCTTC. Protein product: CASSHAPPRAGGFEQFF.

J is TRBJ2-1 and V is TRBV6-6; unclear D gene. V lost 7 bases, J lost 0 bases, and 10 bases lay in between. The CDR3 consists of 14 residues. CDR1 is MNHNY and CDR2 is SVGAGI in the germline V gene (reference sequence). The CDR3 here is CASIETRSYNEQFF. CDR3 sequence (DNA): TGTGCCAGCATAGAAACGCGCTCCTACAATGAGCAGTTCTTC.

The genes are TRBV20-1 and TRBJ2-4; D not certain. The germline V and J ends were trimmed by 3 bases and 9 bases, with 6 bases remaining between them. Germline lookup yields CDR1 DFQATT and CDR2 SNEGSKA (reference sequence). The CDR3 covers 10 residues. CDR3 sequence reads: CSASYPIQYF. CDR3 nucleotides: TGCAGTGCTAGCTATCCCATTCAGTACTTC.

V is TRBV28 and J is TRBJ1-1; maybe TRBD1 (5 bases). The CDR3 length is 12 residues. CDR1 and CDR2 (germline): MDHEN, SYDVKM. The germline V and J ends were trimmed by 9 bases and 4 bases, with 12 bases remaining between them. This CDR3 reads CASRGIGTEAFF. The DNA of the CDR3 is TGTGCCAGTAGGGGTATTGGCACTGAAGCTTTCTTT.

The chain joins TRBV9 to TRBJ2-7, with TRBD2 as a possible D gene (6 bases). The CDR3 has 13 amino acids. The V end lost 0 bases, the J end lost 4 bases, and 8 bases lay between the germline ends. Germline CDR1 and CDR2: SGDLS and YYNGEE. The chain's CDR3 is CASSVAGAYEQYF. The CDR3 coding sequence is TGTGCCAGCAGCGTAGCGGGAGCTTACGAGCAGTACTTC.